Listed below are T cell receptor beta chains from one sample, sequenced in a study of blood T cell repertoires in COVID-19. Clones were sequenced by immunoSEQ multiplex PCR, and TCRdb holds only the in-frame ones, with some missing. The sample lists roughly 250,000 clones, about 80% occurring once. Sequenced: peripheral blood. The origin of the receptors is a woman at least 80 years old with acute or convalescent COVID-19. Both conserved end residues are part of each CDR3. Each record gives: J gene, V gene, CDR3 protein.

j_gene: TRBJ1-6; v_gene: TRBV6-5; CDR3aa: CASSLTGQQNSPLHF
j_gene: TRBJ1-4; v_gene: TRBV7-6; CDR3aa: CASSLGWEANEKLFF
j_gene: TRBJ1-5; v_gene: TRBV5-1; CDR3aa: CASSPQDRGGQPQHF
j_gene: TRBJ1-2; v_gene: TRBV7-9; CDR3aa: CASSLPGQGVSGYTF
j_gene: TRBJ2-7; v_gene: TRBV6-2/TRBV6-3; CDR3aa: CASSYSRSAGYEQYF
j_gene: TRBJ2-1; v_gene: TRBV7-2; CDR3aa: CASSLAVYSGNEQFF
j_gene: TRBJ1-5; v_gene: TRBV10-2; CDR3aa: CASRPGRGNNQPQHF
j_gene: TRBJ2-2; v_gene: TRBV5-1; CDR3aa: CASSFGGSDTGELFF
j_gene: TRBJ1-1; v_gene: TRBV12-5; CDR3aa: CASGLRQGTLNTEAFF
j_gene: TRBJ2-7; v_gene: TRBV14; CDR3aa: CASSQDRTATYEQYF
j_gene: TRBJ1-1; v_gene: TRBV5-1; CDR3aa: CASSFRGGGGSYTEAFF
j_gene: TRBJ1-6; v_gene: TRBV9; CDR3aa: CASSVTIGTDSPLHF
j_gene: TRBJ1-2; v_gene: TRBV25-1; CDR3aa: CASSPGVGGYTF
j_gene: TRBJ2-5; v_gene: TRBV5-1; CDR3aa: CASSLGWGTSGQETQYF
j_gene: TRBJ2-1; v_gene: TRBV28; CDR3aa: CASSVRTGGYNEQFF
j_gene: TRBJ2-3; v_gene: TRBV4-2; CDR3aa: CASSQDPGGWLTDTQYF
j_gene: TRBJ1-4; v_gene: TRBV6-6; CDR3aa: CASSHRGSTNEKLFF
j_gene: TRBJ2-1; v_gene: TRBV7-3; CDR3aa: CASSRSPSGSRNEQFF
j_gene: TRBJ2-7; v_gene: TRBV7-2; CDR3aa: CASSLGGQGGYEQYF
j_gene: TRBJ2-5; v_gene: TRBV27; CDR3aa: CASSIAWDLQETQYF
j_gene: TRBJ1-1; v_gene: TRBV15; CDR3aa: CATSRDTTPNTEAFF
j_gene: TRBJ2-3; v_gene: TRBV9; CDR3aa: CASSAPPSGSTDTQYF
j_gene: TRBJ2-5; v_gene: TRBV3-1/TRBV3-2; CDR3aa: CASSQGPRTQYF
j_gene: TRBJ2-3; v_gene: TRBV3-1/TRBV3-2; CDR3aa: CASSHLRDTQYF
j_gene: TRBJ1-1; v_gene: TRBV4-3; CDR3aa: CASSQDQARGRAFF
j_gene: TRBJ1-5; v_gene: TRBV19; CDR3aa: CASSQYPRDFTSSDSNQPQHF
j_gene: TRBJ2-7; v_gene: TRBV5-6; CDR3aa: CASSLGAHEQYF
j_gene: TRBJ1-6; v_gene: TRBV4-3; CDR3aa: CASSQEGTGNSPLHF
j_gene: TRBJ2-3; v_gene: TRBV18; CDR3aa: CASSARGADTQYF
j_gene: TRBJ1-3; v_gene: TRBV18; CDR3aa: CASSPFTPQQDSGNTIYF
j_gene: TRBJ1-1; v_gene: TRBV29-1; CDR3aa: CSADRVGSEAFF
j_gene: TRBJ2-3; v_gene: TRBV20-1; CDR3aa: CSASAADTQYF
j_gene: TRBJ1-4; v_gene: TRBV10-3; CDR3aa: CAISRGLNEKLFF
j_gene: TRBJ1-1; v_gene: TRBV6-5; CDR3aa: CASSYGGANTEAFF
j_gene: TRBJ1-1; v_gene: TRBV5-1; CDR3aa: CASGRDYPTEAFF
j_gene: TRBJ2-3; v_gene: TRBV19; CDR3aa: CASSMAGRTHTQYF
j_gene: TRBJ2-3; v_gene: TRBV3-1/TRBV3-2; CDR3aa: CASSQFAGSKITDTQYF
j_gene: TRBJ1-5; v_gene: TRBV7-9; CDR3aa: CASSFSNRNQPQHF
j_gene: TRBJ2-1; v_gene: TRBV4-3; CDR3aa: CASSQDWSRGRHNEQFF
j_gene: TRBJ1-6; v_gene: TRBV2; CDR3aa: CASSGQSSYNSPLHF
j_gene: TRBJ1-2; v_gene: TRBV6-5; CDR3aa: CASRGAERGYTF
j_gene: TRBJ1-2; v_gene: TRBV9; CDR3aa: CASSPGQGGYTF
j_gene: TRBJ1-3; v_gene: TRBV7-2; CDR3aa: CASSFSGNTIYF
j_gene: TRBJ1-1; v_gene: TRBV7-3; CDR3aa: CASSLMGGSEAFF
j_gene: TRBJ2-7; v_gene: TRBV19; CDR3aa: CASSDRGDEQYF
j_gene: TRBJ2-2; v_gene: TRBV6-5; CDR3aa: CASNPGTADRGELFF
j_gene: TRBJ2-7; v_gene: TRBV7-9; CDR3aa: CASSLAGHGGEQYF
j_gene: TRBJ2-2; v_gene: TRBV4-2; CDR3aa: CASSQDPGGGAGTGELFF
j_gene: TRBJ2-2; v_gene: TRBV7-8; CDR3aa: CASSLKRGRATGELFF
j_gene: TRBJ2-3; v_gene: TRBV12-3/TRBV12-4; CDR3aa: CASTNGLAGQYF
j_gene: TRBJ2-1; v_gene: TRBV18; CDR3aa: CASSPRDLAWNEQFF
j_gene: TRBJ2-2; v_gene: TRBV7-2; CDR3aa: CASSLFGRDTGELFF
j_gene: TRBJ2-1; v_gene: TRBV7-9; CDR3aa: CASSLDRTGVFF
j_gene: TRBJ2-5; v_gene: TRBV2; CDR3aa: CASTRLAGGGTVETQYF
j_gene: TRBJ2-6; v_gene: TRBV7-3; CDR3aa: CASSLFAGLLTF
j_gene: TRBJ2-3; v_gene: TRBV5-4; CDR3aa: CASRPRLESQDTQYF